These T cell receptor beta chains were read from a single sample in a study of T cell responses to AZD1222 COVID-19 vaccine. Generated by immunoSEQ multiplex PCR, the TCRdb table keeps only in-frame clones and is missing some. The table includes about 140,000 clones, approximately 90% detected once. The source material was peripheral blood, sampled on day 0 of AZD1222 vaccination. These receptors were taken from an adult in good health. Both conserved end residues are part of each CDR3. The D gene is left open where the match is weak. Part of the rows lack a size; the others show once, few, many or a class for expanded clones.

clone_size,v_call,d_call,j_call,cdr3_nt,cdr3_aa
.,TRBV19,.,TRBJ2-2,TGTGCCAGTGTAGGGTTTGCGAACACCGGGGAGCTGTTTTTT,CASVGFANTGELFF
.,TRBV6-2/TRBV6-3,.,TRBJ1-1,TGTGCCAGCAGCCGGCGGTCTGAAGCTTTCTTT,CASSRRSEAFF
.,TRBV5-1,.,TRBJ2-7,TGCGCCAGCAGCTTGAGCTCAACTTCCTACGAGCAGTACTTC,CASSLSSTSYEQYF
.,TRBV7-2,TRBD1,TRBJ2-2,TGTGCCAGCAGCTTACAGGGGGCATTGTCGACCGGGGAGCTGTTTTTT,CASSLQGALSTGELFF
.,TRBV2,.,TRBJ1-4,TGTGCCAGCAGTGAAGCGCTTGGGGGCGAAAAACTGTTTTTT,CASSEALGGEKLFF
.,TRBV5-1,TRBD1,TRBJ1-4,TGCGCCAGCAGCCCAGGGACAGGGGGCTTAGTATTGAGAAAACTGTTTTTT,CASSPGTGGLVLRKLFF
.,TRBV11-3,.,TRBJ1-3,TGTGCCAGCAGCTCTCCCCGAGCCACCATATATTTT,CASSSPRATIYF
once,TRBV5-1,.,TRBJ1-2,TGCGCCAGCAGCTCCAACAGGGCCGTATACACCTTC,CASSSNRAVYTF
.,TRBV5-4,.,TRBJ1-2,TGTGCCAGCAGCTTGGCCACAGGGCTCTATGGCTACACCTTC,CASSLATGLYGYTF
.,TRBV5-1,TRBD1,TRBJ1-4,TGCGCCAGCAGCTTGGGACAGGGGGTGTCAACTAATGAAAAACTGTTTTTT,CASSLGQGVSTNEKLFF
once,TRBV7-2,.,TRBJ2-5,TGTGCCAGCAGCTTCGGGGTAGAAGAGACCCAGTACTTC,CASSFGVEETQYF
.,TRBV5-1,.,TRBJ2-7,TGCGCCAGCAGCTTCAACGGTGGCTCCTACGAGCAGTACTTC,CASSFNGGSYEQYF
.,TRBV4-2,.,TRBJ2-1,TGTGCCAGCAGCCAAGGTGAGGGGGAGTATTGGTATGAGCAGTTCTTC,CASSQGEGEYWYEQFF
.,TRBV3-1/TRBV3-2,.,TRBJ1-1,TGTGCCAGCAGCCAACTTGGTGGGAACACTGAAGCTTTCTTT,CASSQLGGNTEAFF
few,TRBV6-5,.,TRBJ2-1,TGTGCCAGCCGAATCCGAAGCTCCTACAATGAGCAGTTCTTC,CASRIRSSYNEQFF
.,TRBV4-3,.,TRBJ1-1,TGCGCCAGCAGCCAGGGGGGTGAAGCTTTCTTT,CASSQGGEAFF
.,TRBV5-1,.,TRBJ2-7,TGCGCCAGCAGCTTGGACGCAGAGCGCTACGAGCAGTACTTC,CASSLDAERYEQYF
.,TRBV3-1/TRBV3-2,TRBD2,TRBJ2-2,TGTGCCAGCAGCCAGGGAGGGACTAGCGGCTTTCCGAACACCGGGGAGCTGTTTTTT,CASSQGGTSGFPNTGELFF
once,TRBV6-6,.,TRBJ1-5,TGTGCCAGTAATGTGGGAAGCAATCAGCCCCAGCATTTT,CASNVGSNQPQHF
.,TRBV9,.,TRBJ2-7,TGTGCCAGCAGCGTAGATGACTACACGAGATACTACGAGCAGTACTTC,CASSVDDYTRYYEQYF
once,TRBV7-8,TRBD1,TRBJ1-6,TGTGCCAGCAGCGAATCAGGGACAGGGGTTCTATCGCCCCTCCACTTT,CASSESGTGVLSPLHF
.,TRBV6-5,.,TRBJ1-4,TGTGCCAGCACCACCTCAGGGGTAACTAATGAAAAACTGTTTTTT,CASTTSGVTNEKLFF
.,TRBV19,.,TRBJ2-1,TGTGCCAGTACTCAAGGGGATCATTCCTACAATGAGCAGTTCTTC,CASTQGDHSYNEQFF
.,TRBV2,.,TRBJ1-3,TGTGCCAGCAGTTTGGGGAGAGGAAACACCATATATTTT,CASSLGRGNTIYF
.,TRBV7-9,.,TRBJ1-2,TGTGCCAGCAGCTTAGCCGCAGCTAACTATGGCTACACCTTC,CASSLAAANYGYTF
once,TRBV3-1/TRBV3-2,.,TRBJ1-1,TGTGCCAGCAGCCCTCTCTCGCTGACTGAAGCTTTCTTT,CASSPLSLTEAFF
.,TRBV5-1,.,TRBJ1-1,TGCGCCAGCAGCTTAAGGGGGGAGAACACTGAAGCTTTCTTT,CASSLRGENTEAFF
.,TRBV12-5,.,TRBJ1-5,TGTGCTAGTGGTTTTGGGCCCTCAGCCCAGCATTTT,CASGFGPSAQHF
.,TRBV6-4,.,TRBJ2-3,TGTGCCAGCAGTGATGTACAGGGTTCAGATACGCAGTATTTT,CASSDVQGSDTQYF
.,TRBV6-5,.,TRBJ1-3,TGTGCCAGCAGAATCGGACAGCTCTCTGGAAACACCATATATTTT,CASRIGQLSGNTIYF
.,TRBV6-5,.,TRBJ2-5,TGTGCCTCCGGGCGTGCCAGGGAGACCCAGTACTTC,CASGRARETQYF
.,TRBV30,.,TRBJ1-5,TGTGCCTGGAGTCTGGAAGGCAATCAGCCCCAGCATTTT,CAWSLEGNQPQHF
.,TRBV28,TRBD1,TRBJ1-4,TGTGCCAGCAGTTTATGGAGGACAGGAGGTGAAAAACTGTTTTTT,CASSLWRTGGEKLFF
.,TRBV6-5,TRBD1,TRBJ1-5,TGTGCCAGCAGTCCCGGGACAGGCTCACAGCCCCAGCATTTT,CASSPGTGSQPQHF
.,TRBV30,.,TRBJ1-3,TGTGCCTGGAGTGTGTCGCCTGGGGCAGGAAACACCATATATTTT,CAWSVSPGAGNTIYF
.,TRBV4-3,.,TRBJ2-1,TGCGCCAGCAGCCAACCGACGGGGAGTCTCTACAATGAGCAGTTCTTC,CASSQPTGSLYNEQFF
.,TRBV7-9,.,TRBJ1-4,TGTGCCAGCAGCTACGGAGCAACTAATGAAAAACTGTTTTTT,CASSYGATNEKLFF
.,TRBV18,.,TRBJ1-6,TGTGCCAGCTCACCGGACGTTAATTCACCCCTCCACTTT,CASSPDVNSPLHF
.,TRBV7-9,.,TRBJ1-2,TGTGCCAGCAGCTTCGGGACACTTAATGGCTACACCTTC,CASSFGTLNGYTF
.,TRBV27,TRBD1,TRBJ1-3,TGTGCCAGCAGCCAGACAGGGGGCTGGGACACCATATATTTT,CASSQTGGWDTIYF
.,TRBV7-8,.,TRBJ1-4,TGTGCCAGCGGCAGGGGCGGAAATGAAAAACTGTTTTTT,CASGRGGNEKLFF
.,TRBV5-4,TRBD1,TRBJ2-7,TGTGCCAGCAGCGCGCCGGGACAGCACTACGAGCAGTACTTC,CASSAPGQHYEQYF
.,TRBV4-3,.,TRBJ1-1,TGCGCCAGCAGCCGATCCAGGGCTTGGAGCACTGAAGCTTTCTTT,CASSRSRAWSTEAFF
.,TRBV3-1/TRBV3-2,.,TRBJ1-2,TGTGCCAGCAGCCTCAAAACCTATGGCTACACCTTC,CASSLKTYGYTF
.,TRBV4-1,TRBD1,TRBJ1-1,TGCGCCAGCAGCCAAGTACCGGGACAGGGGAACACTGAAGCTTTCTTT,CASSQVPGQGNTEAFF
.,TRBV9,.,TRBJ2-7,TGTGCCAGCAGCGTAACGGGGTCTGGGACCTCCTACGAGCAGTACTTC,CASSVTGSGTSYEQYF
.,TRBV4-1,.,TRBJ2-7,TGCGCCAGCAGCACCGGGAACTCCTACGAGCAGTACTTC,CASSTGNSYEQYF
.,TRBV28,.,TRBJ2-3,TGTGCCAGCAGTATACAATGGACAGGCACAGATACGCAGTATTTT,CASSIQWTGTDTQYF
.,TRBV7-2,.,TRBJ2-1,TGTGCCAGCAGAAGTAGGTCGTCCTACAATGAGCAGTTCTTC,CASRSRSSYNEQFF
.,TRBV24-1,TRBD1,TRBJ1-4,TGTGCCACCAGTGAATCTATCGGGACAGGGGGCGAAAAACTGTTTTTT,CATSESIGTGGEKLFF
.,TRBV27,.,TRBJ1-6,TGTGCCAGCAGGACTCGGATAGGAGGGTATAATTCACCCCTCCACTTT,CASRTRIGGYNSPLHF
once,TRBV10-3,.,TRBJ1-5,TGTGCCATTACGCGGGATAGCAATCAGCCCCAGCATTTT,CAITRDSNQPQHF
once,TRBV20-1,.,TRBJ1-2,TGCAGTGCTAGTCGCCAACACTATGGCTACACCTTC,CSASRQHYGYTF
.,TRBV6-2/TRBV6-3,.,TRBJ2-1,TGTGCCAGCAGCTCTGTCCGGGACTCTGACAATGAGCAGTTCTTC,CASSSVRDSDNEQFF
.,TRBV4-2,.,TRBJ2-1,TGTGCCAGCAGCCCTAGACTACTTAGGAATACTCACAATGAGCAGTTCTTC,CASSPRLLRNTHNEQFF